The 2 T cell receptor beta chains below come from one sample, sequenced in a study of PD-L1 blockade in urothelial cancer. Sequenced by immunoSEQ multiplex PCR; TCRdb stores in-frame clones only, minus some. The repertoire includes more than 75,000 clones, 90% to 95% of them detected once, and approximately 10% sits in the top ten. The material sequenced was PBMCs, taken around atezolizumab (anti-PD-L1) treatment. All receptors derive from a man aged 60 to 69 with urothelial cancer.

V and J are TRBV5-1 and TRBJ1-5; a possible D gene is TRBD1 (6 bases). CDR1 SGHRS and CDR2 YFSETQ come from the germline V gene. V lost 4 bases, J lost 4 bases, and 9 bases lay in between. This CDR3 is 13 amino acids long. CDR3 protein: CASSLDSNQPQHF. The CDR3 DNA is TGCGCCAGCAGCCTGGACAGTAATCAGCCCCAGCATTTT.

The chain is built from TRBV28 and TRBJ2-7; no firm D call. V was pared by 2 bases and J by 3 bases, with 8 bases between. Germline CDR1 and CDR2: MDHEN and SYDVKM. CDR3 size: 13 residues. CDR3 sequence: CASSLVDNYEQYF. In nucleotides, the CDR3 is TGTGCCAGCAGTTTAGTCGACAACTACGAGCAGTACTTC.